This entry lists 24 T cell receptor beta chains sequenced from one sample in a study of CD8 T cells in Susac syndrome. Reverse transcription of 0.5 to 1 ug RNA used random hexamers. Each CDR3 protein is one row after TCRdb ran MiXCR on the immunoSEQ multiplex PCR reads. The table lists 150,000 to 200,000 distinct CDR3 sequences, roughly 94% of them singletons. Material for sequencing was CD4+ T cells from PBMCs. These receptor sequences come from a human donor in good health.

The genes are TRBV7-9 and TRBJ1-1, with D possibly TRBD1 on 6 matching bases. CDR1 is SEHNR and CDR2 is FQNEAQ in the germline V gene (reference sequence). The CDR3 length is 14 residues. The V and J ends lost 1 base and 6 bases respectively, with 12 bases between them. The CDR3 coding sequence is TGTGCCAGCAGCTTAGTGCCAGGGGTCCCTGAAGCTTTCTTT. It encodes CASSLVPGVPEAFF.

This clonotype was recorded once. V usage is TRBV9 and J usage is TRBJ1-3; 7 bases line up with TRBD1. There are 14 residues in the CDR3. Germline loops: CDR1 SGDLS, CDR2 YYNGEE. V lost 3 bases and J lost 2; bases outside the gene matches: 2. CDR3 amino acids: CASSGTGAGNTIYF. The CDR3 DNA reads as TGTGCCAGCAGCGGCACAGGGGCTGGAAACACCATATATTTT.

This sequence joins TRBV28 and TRBJ2-2; possibly TRBD1 for D (5 bases). V gave up 3 bases and J gave up 7 bases, with 9 bases separating them. The germline V gene has CDR1 MDHEN and CDR2 SYDVKM. This CDR3 spans 13 amino acids. For the CDR3, the DNA is TGTGCCAGCAGTTTCCCAGGGTACGGGGAGCTGTTTTTT. Its protein is CASSFPGYGELFF.

The V gene is TRBV15, the J gene TRBJ2-3; D remains unclear. CDR1 and CDR2 (germline): LNHNV, YYDKDF (reference sequence). The CDR3 is 14 amino acids. The germline V and J ends were trimmed by 0 bases and 7 bases, with 11 bases remaining between them. The CDR3 sequence is CATSRDGPGHTQYF. Here the CDR3 DNA reads TGTGCCACCAGCAGAGATGGACCCGGTCATACGCAGTATTTT.

The genes are TRBV27 and TRBJ1-2; tentative D call: TRBD1 (6 bases). Germline assignment: CDR1 MNHEY and CDR2 SMNVEV (reference sequence). The CDR3 length is 15 residues. V lost 6 bases to trimming and J lost 4 bases, with 18 bases between them. The CDR3 DNA reads TGTGCCAGCAGATCACCGGGACAACGAGGCTATGGCTACACCTTC. Encoded protein: CASRSPGQRGYGYTF.

This chain uses TRBV9 with TRBJ2-5, with 8 nucleotides matching TRBD1. The CDR3 loop spans 15 amino acids. The V segment lost 3 bases and the J segment 1 base; nucleotides outside the gene matches: 5. From germline, CDR1 is SGDLS and CDR2 YYNGEE. CDR3 residues: CASSAGTGPQETQYF. The CDR3 coding sequence is TGTGCCAGCAGCGCCGGGACAGGTCCCCAAGAGACCCAGTACTTC.

The CDR3 DNA reads TGTGCCAGCTCATCCGTGGGTGCTAACTATGGCTACACCTTC. Its translation is CASSSVGANYGYTF. The chain carries TRBV18 and TRBJ1-2; D remains unclear. The CDR3 loop spans 14 amino acids. V lost 5 bases to trimming and J lost 0 bases, with 10 bases between them. Germline V CDR1 and CDR2: KGHSH, LQKENI. Using reference TRBV18 and TRBJ1-2 for the parts outside the CDR3, the full variable domain is NAGVMQNPRHLVRRRGQEARLRCSPMKGHSHVYWYRQLPEEGLKFMVYLQKENIIDESGMPKERFSAEFPKEGPSILRIQQVVRGDSAAYFCASSSVGANYGYTFGSGTRLTVV.

The rearrangement uses TRBV30 and TRBJ1-1; D is perhaps TRBD1 (6 bases). V was pared by 0 bases and J by 0 bases, with 11 bases between. CDR1 and CDR2 from the germline V gene are GTSNPN and SVGIG (reference sequence). The CDR3 is 15 residues long. The CDR3 loop reads CAWSVTGTMNTEAFF. CDR3 DNA sequence: TGTGCCTGGAGTGTGACCGGGACAATGAACACTGAAGCTTTCTTT.

The chain uses TRBV20-1 and TRBJ1-1, with D hard to call. The CDR3 has 13 amino acids. V was clipped by 3 bases and J by 2 bases, with 10 bases between them. Germline assignment: CDR1 DFQATT and CDR2 SNEGSKA (reference sequence). The CDR3 DNA sequence: TGCAGTGCTAGTCTTGACCTAAACACTGAAGCTTTCTTT. Protein sequence: CSASLDLNTEAFF.

This clonotype showed up just a few times. The chain combines TRBV24-1 with TRBJ2-7, with D hard to call. Germline CDR1 reads KGHDR; CDR2 reads SFDVKD. The CDR3 sequence is 13 residues long. Trimming stripped 3 bases from V and 4 bases from J, with 9 bases between. CDR3: CATSDQFQYEQYF. In nucleotides, the CDR3 is TGTGCCACCAGTGATCAGTTTCAATACGAGCAGTACTTC.

V gene TRBV29-1 combines with J gene TRBJ1-2; D gene unclear. This CDR3 is built from 14 residues. Germline loops: CDR1 SQVTM, CDR2 ANQGSEA. The ends were cut back, 7 bases at V and 0 bases at J, with 15 bases in the middle. The CDR3 sequence is CSAGSSDSNYGYTF. For the CDR3, the DNA is TGCAGCGCGGGCAGCAGTGATTCTAACTATGGCTACACCTTC.

V and J are TRBV20-1 and TRBJ1-4; D remains ambiguous. With 5 bases removed from V and 5 bases from J, the gap between germline ends came to 15 bases. Germline lookup yields CDR1 DFQATT and CDR2 SNEGSKA (reference sequence). The CDR3 spans 14 residues. The CDR3 loop reads CSAHPDYINEKLFF. For the CDR3, the DNA is TGCAGTGCTCACCCGGACTATATCAATGAAAAACTGTTTTTT.

This clonotype came up once. The chain links TRBV29-1 to TRBJ2-3; the D gene is possibly TRBD2 (6 bases). Germline V CDR1 and CDR2: SQVTM, ANQGSEA. Trimming removed 4 bases at V and 5 bases at J, with 16 bases between. There are 14 residues in the CDR3. CDR3 in DNA: TGCAGCGTTGTTGGAGCCCGCGGGGTAGATACGCAGTATTTT. It codes for CSVVGARGVDTQYF.

The chain combines TRBV6-6 with TRBJ2-1; 7 bases line up with TRBD2. V shed 3 bases, J shed 4 bases, and the junction held 6 bases outside the gene matches. Germline V gene lookup returns CDR1 MNHNY and CDR2 SVGAGI (reference sequence). The CDR3 loop spans 15 amino acids. The chain's CDR3 is CASSYGVAGYNEQFF. The CDR3 DNA sequence: TGTGCCAGCAGTTATGGAGTAGCGGGTTACAATGAGCAGTTCTTC.

The chain couples TRBV27 to TRBJ2-1, with D unclear. V was clipped by 5 bases and J by 3 bases, with 17 bases between them. The CDR3 totals 16 residues. In germline, CDR1 is MNHEY, CDR2 SMNVEV (reference sequence). The CDR3 here is CASSIRPPSGYNEQFF. The CDR3 DNA follows: TGTGCCAGCAGTATCCGACCCCCATCGGGCTACAATGAGCAGTTCTTC.

The chain employs TRBV6-5 and TRBJ1-2, with 7 bases that match TRBD1. Germline CDR1 and CDR2: MNHEY and SVGAGI. This CDR3 is 15 amino acids long. With V trimmed by 6 bases and J by 0 bases, 7 bases remained unmatched. In nucleotides, the CDR3 is TGTGCCAGCAGGGTGACAGGGTTAGCTAACTATGGCTACACCTTC. Its protein product is CASRVTGLANYGYTF.

The chain carries TRBV24-1 and TRBJ2-1, with TRBD1 identical over 9 bases. The germline V gene encodes CDR1 KGHDR and CDR2 SFDVKD. This CDR3 has 15 amino acids. Trimming took 3 bases from V and 6 from J; bases not matched to a gene: 5. CDR3 amino acids: CATSDLTGGSNEQFF. The DNA of the CDR3 is TGTGCCACCAGTGATCTGACAGGGGGAAGCAATGAGCAGTTCTTC.

The chain employs TRBV7-9 and TRBJ1-5; D is perhaps TRBD1 (6 bases). In germline, CDR1 is SEHNR, CDR2 FQNEAQ (reference sequence). V lost 4 bases to trimming and J lost 6 bases, with 10 bases between them. The CDR3 spans 13 residues. The CDR3, as DNA: TGTGCCAGCAGCTACAGGGCCGGTCAGCCCCAGCATTTT. This encodes CASSYRAGQPQHF.

This clonotype was found once. A read error may account for a junction end that differs from germline. This CDR3 reads CSVATSGF. The CDR3 nucleotides are TGCAGTGTTGCGACTAGCGGATTC. The chain employs TRBV20-1 and TRBJ2-1; 9 nucleotides align to TRBD2. The CDR3 covers 8 residues. Germline assignment: CDR1 DFQATT and CDR2 SNEGSKA (reference sequence).

V usage is TRBV28 and J usage is TRBJ2-1, with 11 bases identical to TRBD2. Germline V gene data show CDR1 as MDHEN and CDR2 as SYDVKM. The CDR3 sequence is 16 residues long. Losses at the gene ends were 6 bases for V and 0 bases for J; bases not matched to a gene: 4. CDR3 DNA: TGTGCCAGCAGACTAGCGGGGGAGAGCTCCTACAATGAGCAGTTCTTC. This translates into CASRLAGESSYNEQFF.

This chain joins TRBV29-1 and TRBJ2-1; TRBD2 agrees at 10 bases. V shed 6 bases, J shed 9 bases, and the junction held 8 bases outside the gene matches. In germline, CDR1 is SQVTM, CDR2 ANQGSEA. This CDR3 region has 13 residues. This chain's CDR3 is CSVDSGRTGEQFF. In nucleotides, the CDR3 is TGCAGCGTAGATAGCGGGAGGACTGGTGAGCAGTTCTTC.

V and J are TRBV9 and TRBJ2-3; possibly TRBD1 for D (6 bases). The V end lost 0 bases, the J end lost 6 bases, and 11 bases lay between the germline ends. This CDR3 region has 14 residues. Germline CDR1 SGDLS, CDR2 YYNGEE. CDR3 sequence (DNA): TGTGCCAGCAGCGTAGACAGGGTTCAGGATACGCAGTATTTT. The encoded protein is CASSVDRVQDTQYF.

The genes are TRBV6-2 or TRBV6-3 and TRBJ1-2; 7 bases map to TRBD1. The CDR3 has 15 residues. CDR1 and CDR2 from the germline V gene are MNHEY and SVGEGT. V shed 8 bases, J shed 6 bases, and the junction held 15 bases outside the gene matches. CDR3 loop: CASGDRESRRNGYTF. The CDR3 DNA follows: TGTGCCAGCGGCGACAGGGAGAGTCGACGAAATGGCTACACCTTC.

This chain joins TRBV30 and TRBJ2-3; the D gene is possibly TRBD2 (6 bases). Germline loops: CDR1 GTSNPN, CDR2 SVGIG (reference sequence). V lost 8 bases to trimming and J lost 4 bases, with 22 bases between them. CDR3 length: 15 residues. The CDR3 nucleotides read TGTGCCCGTTCGGGAGAGTTGGATAAAGCAGATACGCAGTATTTT. It encodes CARSGELDKADTQYF.